Shown below are 23 T cell receptor beta chains from a single sample sequenced in a study of vaccination and CD4 T cells after COVID-19. Treatment denoted: approximately nine-day PBMC culture with coronavirus spike peptide pools or control peptides (ViraFEST assay). These receptors have no known antigen. Sequence data for DNA of cultured CD4+ T cells were generated by the Oncomine TCR Beta short-read assay. TCRdb reprocessed the PCR reads via MiXCR and lists one record per CDR3 protein. The sample carries roughly 15,000 distinct CDR3 sequences, under 60% recorded once. Source: CD4+ T cells from blood, cultured in vitro, taken before SARS-CoV-2 vaccination. These receptors all come from a human donor who had recovered from COVID-19.

This clonotype came up a few times. The CDR3 sequence: CASSGQVENTEAFF. CDR3 nucleotides: TGTGCCAGCAGCGGACAGGTAGAAAACACTGAAGCTTTCTTT. The chain has TRBV7-8 and TRBJ1-1; 7 positions match TRBD1. The V gene end was trimmed by 5 bases and the J gene end by 2 bases; junction bases not matched to a gene: 5. There are 14 residues in the CDR3. CDR1 and CDR2 (germline): SGHVS, FQNEAQ.

This chain links TRBV6-1 with TRBJ1-5, with D unresolved. CDR3 length: 14 amino acids. CDR1 and CDR2 from the germline V gene are MNHNS and SASEGT. V was shortened by 6 bases and J by 3 bases, with 12 bases between the two germline ends. The CDR3 nucleotides read TGTGCCAGCAGCCGGGCGTGGGTCAATCAGCCCCAGCATTTT. Translating gives CASSRAWVNQPQHF.

V is TRBV20-1 and J is TRBJ1-1; D is unresolved. Germline loops: CDR1 DFQATT, CDR2 SNEGSKA (reference sequence). The CDR3 length is 10 residues. DNA for the CDR3: TGCAGAGCCCTGGGAACTGAAGCTTTCTTT. This codes for CRALGTEAFF.

V and J are TRBV20-1 and TRBJ2-3; the match to TRBD2 covers 15 bases. The CDR3 is 17 amino acids. V trimming: 6 bases; J trimming: 0 bases; junction bases outside the gene matches: 7. Germline values: CDR1 DFQATT, CDR2 SNEGSKA (reference sequence). CDR3 amino acids: CSASGLAGGRSTDTQYF. For the CDR3, the DNA is TGCAGTGCCTCGGGACTAGCGGGAGGCCGAAGCACAGATACGCAGTATTTT.

This clonotype was found a few times. The rearrangement links TRBV12-3 or TRBV12-4 to TRBJ1-1; perhaps TRBD1 as D (6 bases). There are 14 residues in the CDR3. V was clipped by 6 bases and J by 0 bases, with 11 bases between them. The CDR3 protein is CASSSQGLNTEAFF. For the CDR3, the DNA is TGTGCCAGCAGCTCACAGGGTTTGAACACTGAAGCTTTCTTT.

This rearrangement joins TRBV20-1 to TRBJ2-7; 13 nucleotides line up with TRBD2. V gave up 3 bases and J gave up 9 bases; unmatched junction bases: 8. In germline, CDR1 is DFQATT, CDR2 SNEGSKA (reference sequence). This CDR3 comprises 14 residues. CDR3 DNA: TGCAGTGCTAGCACTAGCGGGAGGGCTTCAGTGCAGTACTTC. Encoded protein: CSASTSGRASVQYF.

This clonotype was seen more than once but under ten times. CDR3 loop: CASSWADTEAFF. CDR3 nucleotide sequence: TGTGCCAGTAGTTGGGCCGACACTGAAGCTTTCTTT. The rearrangement links TRBV19 to TRBJ1-1; D gene unclear. Per germline, CDR1 LNHDA and CDR2 SQIVND (reference sequence). V was cut by 5 bases and J by 3 bases, with 7 bases left in between. This CDR3 is 12 amino acids long.

This clonotype was picked up a small number of times. The rearrangement uses TRBV24-1 and TRBJ2-7; no clear D gene. V lost 9 bases, J lost 6 bases, and 20 bases lay in between. Germline V CDR1 and CDR2: KGHDR, SFDVKD. The CDR3 has 14 residues. The CDR3 DNA sequence: TGTGCCACCTCGAAAACATGGCCCTTTGGCGAGCAGTACTTC. It encodes CATSKTWPFGEQYF.

This clonotype has just one count. The genes are TRBV28 and TRBJ1-1; possibly TRBD1 for D (5 bases). The germline V gene has CDR1 MDHEN and CDR2 SYDVKM. The V and J ends lost 2 bases and 0 bases respectively, with 10 bases between them. The CDR3 extends over 15 amino acids. CDR3 sequence reads: CASSLQPTVNTEAFF. The CDR3 DNA reads TGTGCCAGCAGTTTACAACCGACAGTGAACACTGAAGCTTTCTTT.

This chain joins TRBV24-1 and TRBJ1-5, with 7 nucleotides matching TRBD1. V lost 4 bases, J lost 3 bases, and 8 bases stayed unmatched. The CDR3 sequence is 16 residues long. Germline loops: CDR1 KGHDR, CDR2 SFDVKD. The CDR3 DNA reads TGTGCCACCAGTGACCCCCGGACAGGCAACAATCAGCCCCAGCATTTT. Residues: CATSDPRTGNNQPQHF.

This chain uses TRBV6-2 or TRBV6-3 with TRBJ2-3; D not resolved. The CDR3 consists of 11 residues. Between the trimmed V and J ends, which lost 6 bases and 5 bases, there was a span of 6 bases. Germline V CDR1 and CDR2: MNHEY, SVGEGT. CDR3 sequence (DNA): TGTGCCAGCAGGGACCTAGATACGCAGTATTTT. Its protein product is CASRDLDTQYF.

The CDR3 reads CASSLGPGGTTEAFF. The CDR3 DNA reads TGTGCCAGCAGCTTAGGGCCAGGGGGCACGACTGAAGCTTTCTTT. The genes are TRBV7-3 and TRBJ1-1; 8 positions match TRBD1. J lost 5 bases, V lost 2 bases, and 7 bases had no gene match. CDR3 length equals 15 residues. The V gene's germline CDR1 is SGHTA and CDR2 FQGTGA.

There are a few counts of this clonotype. The chain recombines TRBV6-1 with TRBJ1-1; D is unclear. Germline CDR1 is MNHNS and CDR2 is SASEGT. V lost 0 bases and J 2 bases, leaving 7 bases between the germline ends. The CDR3 length is 14 residues. CDR3: CASSEATGNTEAFF. CDR3 nucleotides: TGTGCCAGCAGTGAAGCGACGGGAAACACTGAAGCTTTCTTT.

This clonotype was seen only a few times. The chain is built from TRBV20-1 and TRBJ2-5; a weak D match, TRBD1 (5 bases). Germline V gives CDR1 DFQATT, CDR2 SNEGSKA (reference sequence). The CDR3 runs 16 residues. V lost 0 bases, J lost 1 base, and 15 bases lay in between. CDR3: CSAREVDSAPQETQYF. The CDR3 coding sequence is TGCAGTGCTAGAGAGGTTGACAGCGCTCCCCAAGAGACCCAGTACTTC.

This chain connects TRBV10-3 to TRBJ1-5; 11 bases fit TRBD1. There are 16 residues in the CDR3. Germline assignment: CDR1 ENHRY and CDR2 SYGVKD. V dropped 3 bases and J dropped 3; count of bases not matched to a gene: 4. CDR3 nucleotides: TGTGCCATCAGTGATTCGGGACAGGGGGACAATCAGCCCCAGCATTTT. Its translation is CAISDSGQGDNQPQHF.

The rearrangement uses TRBV27 and TRBJ1-4; TRBD1 is a possible D gene (5 bases). From germline, CDR1 is MNHEY and CDR2 SMNVEV (reference sequence). V was cut by 4 bases and J by 8 bases, with 14 bases left in between. The CDR3 has 14 residues. The CDR3 DNA reads as TGTGCCAGCAGTTCACAGGCCCTAGGGGAAAAACTGTTTTTT. Translated: CASSSQALGEKLFF.

J is TRBJ1-1 and V is TRBV27; D uncertain. Germline CDR1 is MNHEY and CDR2 is SMNVEV (reference sequence). Trimming cost V 5 bases and J 1 base, with 11 bases left between them. This CDR3 spans 14 amino acids. The CDR3 protein is CASSPRGQNTEAFF. For the CDR3, the DNA is TGTGCCAGCAGTCCACGAGGGCAGAACACTGAAGCTTTCTTT.

This clonotype came up a few times. The chain combines TRBV7-2 with TRBJ1-5; TRBD1 matches at 7 bases. Trimming took 1 base from V and 4 from J; bases not matched to a gene: 7. CDR3 length equals 16 residues. Germline V CDR1 and CDR2: SGHTA, FQGNSA. The CDR3 is CASSLERGGGNQPQHF. The CDR3 coding sequence is TGTGCCAGCAGCTTAGAACGAGGGGGCGGTAATCAGCCCCAGCATTTT.

The chain joins TRBV20-1 to TRBJ2-3, with 11 bases that match TRBD2. CDR1 is DFQATT, CDR2 SNEGSKA, per germline (reference sequence). CDR3 length equals 16 residues. The trim removed 0 bases at V and 8 bases at J, leaving 10 bases unmatched. The CDR3 sequence is CSARDVSGRAPGTQYF. In DNA form, the CDR3 reads TGCAGTGCTAGAGATGTTAGCGGGAGGGCCCCTGGTACGCAGTATTTT.

V gene TRBV30 combines with J gene TRBJ1-6; no firm D call. The germline gives CDR1 GTSNPN, CDR2 SVGIG (reference sequence). This CDR3 contains 13 residues. With 0 bases removed from V and 7 bases from J, the gap between germline ends came to 7 bases. The CDR3 here is CAWSVSRNSPLHF. The CDR3 DNA reads TGTGCCTGGAGTGTATCTAGGAATTCACCCCTCCACTTT. The whole variable domain, filled in from reference TRBV30 and TRBJ1-6, reads SQTIHQWPATLVQPVGSPLSLECTVEGTSNPNLYWYRQAAGRGLQLLFYSVGIGQISSEVPQNLSASRPQDRQFILSSKKLLLSDSGFYLCAWSVSRNSPLHFGNGTRLTVT.

This clonotype was seen a single time. V usage is TRBV7-3 and J usage is TRBJ2-6; D is possibly TRBD1 (6 bases). Germline CDR1 SGHTA, CDR2 FQGTGA. The CDR3 sequence is 16 residues long. V shed 3 bases and J shed 0 bases, with 9 bases lying between them. The CDR3 nucleotides read TGTGCCAGCAGCTTGACAGGATCCTCTGGGGCCAACGTCCTGACTTTC. Translated: CASSLTGSSGANVLTF.

This chain connects TRBV20-1 to TRBJ2-5; no clear D. V lost 6 bases and J lost 5, with 22 bases in between. The CDR3 length is 15 residues. CDR1 and CDR2 from the germline V gene are DFQATT and SNEGSKA (reference sequence). The CDR3 bases are TGCAGTGCCCCAATGGAGTCTGGTACGATTGAGACCCAGTACTTC. This codes for CSAPMESGTIETQYF.

The V call is TRBV27, the J call TRBJ2-5; D not resolved. Germline V gene sequence: CDR1 MNHEY, CDR2 SMNVEV (reference sequence). V shed 0 bases and J shed 1 base, with 6 bases lying between them. This CDR3 comprises 14 residues. The CDR3 is CASSLSWAQETQYF. CDR3 nucleotides: TGTGCCAGCAGTTTATCGTGGGCCCAAGAGACCCAGTACTTC.